This TCR beta chain emerged from a study of blood T cell repertoires in COVID-19. This CDR3 is 15 amino acids long. CDR1 MGHRA and CDR2 YSYEKL come from the germline V gene. V was clipped by 4 bases and J by 3 bases, with 13 bases between them. Original processing notes: The authors estimated nucleated cell counts from reference gene primer amplification. Clones were read by immunoSEQ multiplex PCR, and TCRdb kept only the in-frame ones, dropping some. Clone size and V and J calls were adopted from that table, with D and trimming inferred from the DNA. The sample lists about 270,000 clones, approximately 90% occurring once.

The source is a woman aged 18 to 35 who had recovered from COVID-19. The V call is TRBV4-1, the J call TRBJ1-5; D is possibly TRBD1 (5 bases). Sequencing used PBMCs or T cells enriched from blood (not recorded which). In DNA form, the CDR3 reads TGCGCCAGCAGCCCGGACGACAGCGACAATCAGCCCCAGCATTTT. Translating it yields CASSPDDSDNQPQHF.